The 13 T cell receptor beta chains given below trace back to one sample, sequenced in a study of T cell responses to AZD1222 COVID-19 vaccine. Produced via immunoSEQ multiplex PCR; TCRdb's table is partial and in-frame only. The data hold about 150,000 clones, with around 90% observed a single time. Material: peripheral blood, obtained 28 days after the second AZD1222 dose. The origin of the receptors is an adult who received the AZD1222 COVID-19 vaccine.

This sequence joins TRBV3-1 (or the pseudogene TRBV3-2) and TRBJ2-6; D might be TRBD2 (6 bases). With 1 base removed from V and 3 bases from J, the gap between germline ends came to 10 bases. Per germline, CDR1 LGHDT and CDR2 YNNKEL (reference sequence). The CDR3 totals 16 residues. The CDR3 reads CASSQGLVGGANVLTF. CDR3 DNA sequence: TGTGCCAGCAGCCAAGGACTAGTAGGTGGGGCCAACGTCCTGACTTTC.

This clone was recorded only once. The chain joins TRBV7-8 to TRBJ1-4; weak D call: TRBD1 (6 bases). The germline V and J ends were trimmed by 1 base and 10 bases, with 10 bases remaining between them. Germline CDR1 is SGHVS and CDR2 is FQNEAQ. CDR3 length equals 13 residues. The CDR3 bases are TGTGCCAGCAGCTTAGAGGGGGGGAGAAAACTGTTTTTT. Its protein is CASSLEGGRKLFF.

V and J are TRBV5-1 and TRBJ2-7; D gene unclear. The CDR3 has 15 residues. V lost 0 bases to trimming and J lost 3 bases, with 13 bases between them. The germline CDR1 and CDR2 sequences are SGHRS and YFSETQ. CDR3: CASSLATELIYEQYF. The DNA for the CDR3 is TGCGCCAGCAGCTTGGCCACAGAATTAATCTACGAGCAGTACTTC.

DNA of the CDR3: TGCGCCAGCAGCTATTCAGTCAATGAGCAGTTCTTC. It codes for CASSYSVNEQFF. The chain links TRBV5-1 to TRBJ2-1, with D hard to call. The germline V and J ends were trimmed by 3 bases and 6 bases, with 7 bases remaining between them. CDR3 length: 12 residues. The germline CDR1 and CDR2 sequences are SGHRS and YFSETQ.

This clone was detected only once. This chain links TRBV2 with TRBJ2-7; 9 bases fit TRBD1. Trimming at V came to 5 bases and at J to 2 bases, leaving 4 bases not matched to a gene. Per the germline V gene, CDR1 is SNHLY and CDR2 is FYNNEI. This CDR3 region has 14 residues. The DNA of the CDR3 is TGTGCCAGCAGTTACCGGGACAGGGCCTACGAGCAGTACTTC. As protein: CASSYRDRAYEQYF.

This clone was detected only once. The chain combines TRBV24-1 with TRBJ1-2; D remains ambiguous. The CDR3 covers 14 residues. The V end lost 1 base, the J end lost 8 bases, and 13 bases lay between the germline ends. The germline V gene has CDR1 KGHDR and CDR2 SFDVKD. CDR3 nucleotides: TGTGCCACCAGTGATTTTAGCCGATGGGAGGGCTACACCTTC. Its protein is CATSDFSRWEGYTF.

Only one count was recorded for this clone. The chain employs TRBV2 and TRBJ2-7, with TRBD2 matching over 7 bases. The CDR3 length is 14 residues. Germline CDR1 SNHLY, CDR2 FYNNEI. The V gene end was trimmed by 9 bases and the J gene end by 7 bases; junction bases not matched to a gene: 15. Written as DNA, the CDR3 is TGTGCCAGTAGATCTGAGCGGGGAGGTAAAGAGCAGTACTTC. Translating it yields CASRSERGGKEQYF.

V is TRBV5-1 and J is TRBJ1-4; D remains ambiguous. CDR3 size: 15 residues. V lost 0 bases and J 8 bases, leaving 14 bases between the germline ends. Germline V gives CDR1 SGHRS, CDR2 YFSETQ. CDR3 nucleotide sequence: TGCGCCAGCAGCTTGGATCGAGCTACCGGGGAAAAACTGTTTTTT. The encoded protein is CASSLDRATGEKLFF.

This chain joins TRBV7-3 and TRBJ2-2; the D call may be TRBD1 or TRBD2 (5 bases each). From germline, CDR1 is SGHTA and CDR2 FQGTGA. Deletions cut 2 bases from V and 5 bases from J, with 12 bases between. CDR3 length equals 15 residues. The CDR3 spells CASSLGRDGTGELFF. In nucleotides, the CDR3 is TGTGCCAGCAGCTTAGGCAGGGACGGAACCGGGGAGCTGTTTTTT.

The chain carries TRBV28 and TRBJ1-4; D might be TRBD1 (6 bases). Germline V CDR1 and CDR2: MDHEN, SYDVKM. V lost 0 bases and J 3 bases, leaving 8 bases between the germline ends. This CDR3 is built from 15 residues. The CDR3 reads CASSLWGGANEKLFF. For the CDR3, the DNA is TGTGCCAGCAGTTTATGGGGGGGCGCTAATGAAAAACTGTTTTTT.

This chain uses TRBV6-5 with TRBJ2-4; D might be TRBD1 (6 bases). CDR1 is MNHEY and CDR2 is SVGAGI in the germline V gene. V lost 0 bases to trimming and J lost 0 bases, with 9 bases between them. The CDR3 runs 16 residues. DNA for the CDR3: TGTGCCAGCAGTTACTCGACAGGACAAGCCAAAAACATTCAGTACTTC. Amino acid sequence: CASSYSTGQAKNIQYF.

The DNA of the CDR3 is TGTGCCAGCAGCAAGTTGGCAGTACAGGGACCCCAACGAAACTACGAGCAGTACTTC. Encoded protein: CASSKLAVQGPQRNYEQYF. The V call is TRBV21-1, the J call TRBJ2-7; the table's D call TRBD1 went unverified against the DNA. TRBV21-1 is a documented pseudogene. This CDR3 has 19 residues.

This chain links TRBV24-1 with TRBJ2-2, with TRBD1 as a possible D gene (6 bases). The CDR3 extends over 16 amino acids. Germline CDR1 reads KGHDR; CDR2 reads SFDVKD. V was shortened by 4 bases and J by 4 bases, with 15 bases between the two germline ends. The CDR3 DNA reads as TGTGCCACCAGTGACCGGGACAATTTCGGCACCGGGGAGCTGTTTTTT. Translating gives CATSDRDNFGTGELFF.